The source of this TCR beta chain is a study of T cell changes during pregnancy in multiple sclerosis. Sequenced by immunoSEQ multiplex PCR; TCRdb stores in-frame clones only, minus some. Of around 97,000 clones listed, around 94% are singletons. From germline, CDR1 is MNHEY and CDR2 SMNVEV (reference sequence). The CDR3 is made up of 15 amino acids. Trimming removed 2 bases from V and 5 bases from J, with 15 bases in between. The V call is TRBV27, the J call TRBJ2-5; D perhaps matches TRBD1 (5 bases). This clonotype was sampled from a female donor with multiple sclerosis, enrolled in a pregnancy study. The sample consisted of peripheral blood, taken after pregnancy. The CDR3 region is CASSLGAGRTETQYF. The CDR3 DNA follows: TGTGCCAGCAGTTTAGGGGCAGGCAGGACGGAGACCCAGTACTTC.